This T cell receptor (beta chain) stems from a study of T cells after yellow fever vaccination. Per the germline V gene, CDR1 is SGHDT and CDR2 is YYEEEE. The CDR3 spans 15 residues. Trimming removed 0 bases from V and 0 bases from J, with 9 bases in between. This clonotype was counted only a few times. Its specificity is unknown. Template-switching 5'RACE yielded the TCR cDNA; a universal primer site and UMIs were added in the process. TCRdb re-derived calls from the 5' RACE reads in MiXCR, one entry per CDR3 protein. This sample has approximately 550,000 distinct CDR3 sequences, with under 25% found just once. Findings and limits, study-wide: Booster sampling recovered most clones from primary vaccination (around 96% CD4, around 90% CD8).

The TCR was taken from a man aged 30 to 45 who received the YFV17D yellow fever vaccine. The starting material was PBMCs, obtained 15 days after the yellow fever booster vaccination. The V gene is TRBV5-6, the J gene TRBJ2-5; D remains unclear. CDR3 DNA: TGTGCCAGCAGCTTGGACAGAACCTACCAAGAGACCCAGTACTTC. Protein: CASSLDRTYQETQYF.